The 3 T cell receptor beta chains reported below all come from one sample, sequenced in a study of CD8 T cells in ankylosing spondylitis. TCRdb reprocessed the 5' RACE reads via MiXCR and lists one record per CDR3 protein. The sample carries 150,000 to 250,000 distinct CDR3 sequences, about 13% recorded once. The sample comprised blood, either unsorted or a sorted T cell fraction (not recorded which). Receptors originate from a male donor with ankylosing spondylitis or in good health (not recorded which).

The chain uses TRBV12-3 or TRBV12-4 and TRBJ2-1, with unresolved D. Trimming pared 3 bases from V and 7 bases from J, leaving 19 bases between. This CDR3 region has 16 residues. CDR3 coding DNA: TGTGCCAGCAGTTTCTACATCGTACCCTTGGGGAATGAGCAGTTCTTC. This gives the protein CASSFYIVPLGNEQFF.

This clonotype was detected a few times. The chain carries TRBV5-1 and TRBJ1-1, with D possibly being TRBD1 (6 bases). The CDR3 runs to 16 residues. Trimming shortened V by 0 bases and J by 3 bases, and 15 bases separated the two germline ends. The germline gives CDR1 SGHRS, CDR2 YFSETQ. This chain's CDR3 is CASSLAMGARDTEAFF. DNA of the CDR3: TGCGCCAGCAGCTTGGCCATGGGGGCGAGGGACACTGAAGCTTTCTTT. The full variable domain, in which reference TRBV5-1 and TRBJ1-1 provide the parts outside the CDR3, is KAGVTQTPRYLIKTRGQQVTLSCSPISGHRSVSWYQQTPGQGLQFLFEYFSETQRNKGNFPGRFSGRQFSNSRSEMNVSTLELGDSALYLCASSLAMGARDTEAFFGQGTRLTVV.

This clonotype turned up a few times. This rearrangement joins TRBV19 to TRBJ2-1; 10 bases are a match to TRBD2. Germline V gives CDR1 LNHDA, CDR2 SQIVND (reference sequence). The trim removed 1 base at V and 4 bases at J, leaving 10 bases unmatched. CDR3 length equals 18 residues. The CDR3 coding sequence is TGTGCCAGTAGTATAGCCTTTTCACTAGCGGGGTTATACAATGAGCAGTTCTTC. It yields the protein CASSIAFSLAGLYNEQFF. The full variable domain, rest sourced from reference TRBV19 and TRBJ2-1, is DGGITQSPKYLFRKEGQNVTLSCEQNLNHDAMYWYRQDPGQGLRLIYYSQIVNDFQKGDIAEGYSVSREKKESFPLTVTSAQKNPTAFYLCASSIAFSLAGLYNEQFFGPGTRLTVL.